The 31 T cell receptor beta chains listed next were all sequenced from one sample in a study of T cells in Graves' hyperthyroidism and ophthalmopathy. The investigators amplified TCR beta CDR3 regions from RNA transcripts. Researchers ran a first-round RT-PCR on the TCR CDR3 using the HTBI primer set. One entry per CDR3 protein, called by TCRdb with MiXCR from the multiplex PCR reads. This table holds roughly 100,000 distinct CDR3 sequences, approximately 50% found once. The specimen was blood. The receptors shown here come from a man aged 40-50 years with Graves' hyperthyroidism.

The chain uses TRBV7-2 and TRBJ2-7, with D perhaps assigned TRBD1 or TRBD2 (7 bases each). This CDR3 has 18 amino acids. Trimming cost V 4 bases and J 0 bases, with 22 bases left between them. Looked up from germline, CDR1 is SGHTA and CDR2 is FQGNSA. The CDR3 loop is CASSSQGVSGWNSYEQYF. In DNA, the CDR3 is TGTGCCAGCAGCTCCCAGGGGGTTAGCGGGTGGAACTCCTACGAGCAGTACTTC.

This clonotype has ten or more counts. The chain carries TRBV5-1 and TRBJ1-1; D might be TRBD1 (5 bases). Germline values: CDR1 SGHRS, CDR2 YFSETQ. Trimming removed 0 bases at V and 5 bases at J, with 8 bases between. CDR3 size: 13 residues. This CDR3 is CASSLAGKTEAFF. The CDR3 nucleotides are TGCGCCAGCAGCTTGGCAGGGAAAACTGAAGCTTTCTTT.

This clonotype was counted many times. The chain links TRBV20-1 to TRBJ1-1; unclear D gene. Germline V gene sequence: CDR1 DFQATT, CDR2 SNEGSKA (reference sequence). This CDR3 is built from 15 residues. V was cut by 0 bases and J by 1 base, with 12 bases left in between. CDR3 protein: CSARERGRGNTEAFF. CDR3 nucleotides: TGCAGTGCTAGAGAGAGAGGGAGAGGGAACACTGAAGCTTTCTTT.

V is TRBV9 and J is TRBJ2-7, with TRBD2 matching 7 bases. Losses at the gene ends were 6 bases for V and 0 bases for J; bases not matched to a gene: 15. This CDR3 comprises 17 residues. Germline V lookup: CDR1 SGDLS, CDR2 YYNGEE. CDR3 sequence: CASTRGVSGWNSYEQYF. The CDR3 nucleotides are TGTGCCAGCACCCGGGGGGTTAGCGGGTGGAACTCCTACGAGCAGTACTTC.

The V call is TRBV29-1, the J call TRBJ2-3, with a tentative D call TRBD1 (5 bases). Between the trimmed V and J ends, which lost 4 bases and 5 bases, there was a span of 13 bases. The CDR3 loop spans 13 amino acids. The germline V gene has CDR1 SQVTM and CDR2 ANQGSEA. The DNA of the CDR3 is TGCAGCGTTGGGGCAGGGATAAAAGATACGCAGTATTTT. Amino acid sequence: CSVGAGIKDTQYF.

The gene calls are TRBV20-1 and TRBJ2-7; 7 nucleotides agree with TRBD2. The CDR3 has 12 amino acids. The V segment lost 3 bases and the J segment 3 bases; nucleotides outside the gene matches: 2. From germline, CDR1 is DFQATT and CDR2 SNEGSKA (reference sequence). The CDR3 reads CSARGLSYEQYF. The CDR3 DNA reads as TGCAGTGCTAGGGGACTAAGCTACGAGCAGTACTTC.

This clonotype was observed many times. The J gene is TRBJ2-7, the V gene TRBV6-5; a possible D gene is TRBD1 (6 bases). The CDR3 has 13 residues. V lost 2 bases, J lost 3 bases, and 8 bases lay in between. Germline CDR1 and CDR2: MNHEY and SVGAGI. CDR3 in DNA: TGTGCCAGCAGTTACCGGACAGACTACGAGCAGTACTTC. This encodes CASSYRTDYEQYF.

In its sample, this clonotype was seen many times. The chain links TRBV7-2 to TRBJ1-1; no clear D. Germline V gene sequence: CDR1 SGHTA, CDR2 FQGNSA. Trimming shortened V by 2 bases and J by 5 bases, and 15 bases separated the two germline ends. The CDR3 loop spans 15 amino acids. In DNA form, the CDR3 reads TGTGCCAGCAGCTTAACCCCGGGTCCTGGGACTGAAGCTTTCTTT. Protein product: CASSLTPGPGTEAFF.

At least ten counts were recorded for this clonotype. CDR3 residues: CASSVGTHYNEQFF. The CDR3 region has the DNA TGTGCCAGCAGCGTGGGCACCCACTACAATGAGCAGTTCTTC. The chain uses TRBV9 and TRBJ2-1; D is uncertain. This CDR3 is 14 amino acids long. V was pared by 2 bases and J by 3 bases, with 9 bases between. Germline V lookup: CDR1 SGDLS, CDR2 YYNGEE.

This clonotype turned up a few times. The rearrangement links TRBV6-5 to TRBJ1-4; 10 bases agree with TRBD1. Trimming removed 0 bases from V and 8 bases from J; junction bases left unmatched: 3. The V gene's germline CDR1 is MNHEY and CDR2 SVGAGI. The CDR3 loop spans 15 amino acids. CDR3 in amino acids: CASSYSTGGSEKLFF. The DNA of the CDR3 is TGTGCCAGCAGTTACTCGACAGGGGGCTCCGAAAAACTGTTTTTT.

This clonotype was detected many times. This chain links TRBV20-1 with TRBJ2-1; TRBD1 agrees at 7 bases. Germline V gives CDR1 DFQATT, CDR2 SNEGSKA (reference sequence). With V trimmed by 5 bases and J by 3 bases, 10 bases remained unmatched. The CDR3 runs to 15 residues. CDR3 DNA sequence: TGCAGTGCTTCCAACCCTCGACAGGGCTACAATGAGCAGTTCTTC. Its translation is CSASNPRQGYNEQFF.

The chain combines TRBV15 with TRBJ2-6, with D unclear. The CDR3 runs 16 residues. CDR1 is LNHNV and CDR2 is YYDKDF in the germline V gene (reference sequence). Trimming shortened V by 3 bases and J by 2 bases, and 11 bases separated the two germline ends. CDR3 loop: CATSSFQETGANVLTF. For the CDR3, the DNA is TGTGCCACCAGCAGCTTCCAGGAGACTGGGGCCAACGTCCTGACTTTC.

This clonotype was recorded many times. The CDR3 bases are TGCAGTGCTAGAAGGCTAGCGGGGGGCTACTACAATGAGCAGTTCTTC. Protein product: CSARRLAGGYYNEQFF. This chain joins TRBV20-1 and TRBJ2-1, with 11 bases fitting TRBD2. The ends lost 2 bases at V and 3 bases at J; junction bases unmatched: 6. The CDR3 extends over 16 amino acids. Germline assignment: CDR1 DFQATT and CDR2 SNEGSKA (reference sequence).

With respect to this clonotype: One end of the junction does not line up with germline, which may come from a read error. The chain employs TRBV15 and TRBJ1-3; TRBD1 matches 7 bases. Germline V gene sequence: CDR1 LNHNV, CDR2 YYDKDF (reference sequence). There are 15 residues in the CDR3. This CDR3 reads CATSRDRARGNTICF. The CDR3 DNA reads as TGTGCCACCAGTAGAGACAGGGCGCGAGGAAACACCATATGTTTT.

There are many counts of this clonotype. DNA of the CDR3: TGTGCCACCAGCTTGGTTTCCACCGGGGAGCTGTTTTTT. This translates into CATSLVSTGELFF. The chain employs TRBV15 and TRBJ2-2; the D is unclear. CDR1 and CDR2 from the germline V gene are LNHNV and YYDKDF (reference sequence). The CDR3 covers 13 residues. Deletions cut 5 bases from V and 4 bases from J, with 8 bases between.

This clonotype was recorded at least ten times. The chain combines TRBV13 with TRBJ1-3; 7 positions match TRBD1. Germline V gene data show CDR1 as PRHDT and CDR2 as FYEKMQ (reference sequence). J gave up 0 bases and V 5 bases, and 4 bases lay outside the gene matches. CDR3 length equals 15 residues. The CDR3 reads CASSRTGVSGNTIYF. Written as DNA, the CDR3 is TGTGCCAGCAGCAGGACAGGCGTCTCTGGAAACACCATATATTTT.

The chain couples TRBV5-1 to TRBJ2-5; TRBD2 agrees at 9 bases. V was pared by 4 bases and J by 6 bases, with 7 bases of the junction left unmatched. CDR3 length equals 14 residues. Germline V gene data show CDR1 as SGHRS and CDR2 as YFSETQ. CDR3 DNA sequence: TGCGCCAGCAGCCATGGGGCTAGCGGGAAGACCCAGTACTTC. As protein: CASSHGASGKTQYF.

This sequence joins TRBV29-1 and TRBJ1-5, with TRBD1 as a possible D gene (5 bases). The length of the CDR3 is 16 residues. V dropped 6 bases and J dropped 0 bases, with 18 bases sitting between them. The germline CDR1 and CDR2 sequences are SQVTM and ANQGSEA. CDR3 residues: CSVRAGPTYSNQPQHF. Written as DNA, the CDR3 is TGCAGCGTCCGGGCGGGGCCTACGTATAGCAATCAGCCCCAGCATTTT. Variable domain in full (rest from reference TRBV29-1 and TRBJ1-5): SAVISQKPSRDICQRGTSLTIQCQVDSQVTMMFWYRQQPGQSLTLIATANQGSEATYESGFVIDKFPISRPNLTFSTLTVSNMSPEDSSIYLCSVRAGPTYSNQPQHFGDGTRLSIL.

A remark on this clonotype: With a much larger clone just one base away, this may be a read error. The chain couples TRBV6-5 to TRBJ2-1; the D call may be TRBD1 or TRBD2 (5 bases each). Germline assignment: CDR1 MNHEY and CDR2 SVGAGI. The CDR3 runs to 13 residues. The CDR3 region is CASSAGAYNERFF. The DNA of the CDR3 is TGTGCCAGCAGTGCCGGGGCTTACAATGAGCGGTTCTTC.

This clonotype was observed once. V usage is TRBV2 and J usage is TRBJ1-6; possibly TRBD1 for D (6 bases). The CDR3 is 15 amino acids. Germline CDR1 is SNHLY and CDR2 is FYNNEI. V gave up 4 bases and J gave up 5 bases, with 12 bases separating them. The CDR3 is CASSVRDNDNSPLHF. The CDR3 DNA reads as TGTGCCAGCAGTGTACGGGACAACGATAATTCACCCCTCCACTTT.

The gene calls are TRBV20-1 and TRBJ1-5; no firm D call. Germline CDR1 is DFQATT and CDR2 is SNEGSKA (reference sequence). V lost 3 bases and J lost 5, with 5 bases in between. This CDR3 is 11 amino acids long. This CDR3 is CSARDDQPQHF. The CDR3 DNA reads TGCAGTGCTAGGGACGATCAGCCCCAGCATTTT.

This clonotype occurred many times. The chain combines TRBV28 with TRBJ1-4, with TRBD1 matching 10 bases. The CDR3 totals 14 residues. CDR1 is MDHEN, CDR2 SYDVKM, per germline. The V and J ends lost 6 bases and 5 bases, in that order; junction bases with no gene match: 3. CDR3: CASRRQGANEKLFF. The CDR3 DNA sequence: TGTGCCAGCAGGCGACAGGGGGCGAATGAAAAACTGTTTTTT.

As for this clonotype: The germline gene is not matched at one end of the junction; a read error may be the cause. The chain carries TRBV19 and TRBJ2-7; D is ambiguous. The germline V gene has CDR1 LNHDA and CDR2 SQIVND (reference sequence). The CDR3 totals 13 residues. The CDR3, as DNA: TGCGCCAGTGAAGAACAGACCGGTTACGAGCAGTACTTC. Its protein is CASEEQTGYEQYF.

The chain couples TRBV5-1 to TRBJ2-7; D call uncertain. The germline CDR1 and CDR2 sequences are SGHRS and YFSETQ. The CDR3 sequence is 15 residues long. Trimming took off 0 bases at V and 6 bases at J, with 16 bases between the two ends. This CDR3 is CASSLAIAPAGEQYF. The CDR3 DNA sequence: TGCGCCAGCAGCTTGGCCATTGCCCCGGCTGGCGAGCAGTACTTC. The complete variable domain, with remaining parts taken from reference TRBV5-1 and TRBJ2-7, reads KAGVTQTPRYLIKTRGQQVTLSCSPISGHRSVSWYQQTPGQGLQFLFEYFSETQRNKGNFPGRFSGRQFSNSRSEMNVSTLELGDSALYLCASSLAIAPAGEQYFGPGTRLTVT.

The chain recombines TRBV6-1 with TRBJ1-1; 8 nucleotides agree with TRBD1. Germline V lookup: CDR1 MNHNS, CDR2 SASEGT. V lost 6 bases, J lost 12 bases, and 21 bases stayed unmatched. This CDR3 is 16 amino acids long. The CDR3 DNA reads TGTGCCAGCAGGAGGGACGGGACAGGTCGAAAGGCGGTGACTTTCTTT. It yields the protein CASRRDGTGRKAVTFF.

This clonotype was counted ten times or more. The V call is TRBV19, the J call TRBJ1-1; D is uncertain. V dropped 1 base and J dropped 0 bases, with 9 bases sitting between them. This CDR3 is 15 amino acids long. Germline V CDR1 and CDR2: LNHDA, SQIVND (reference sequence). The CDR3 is CASSIGPGMNTEAFF. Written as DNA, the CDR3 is TGTGCCAGTAGTATAGGGCCGGGAATGAACACTGAAGCTTTCTTT.

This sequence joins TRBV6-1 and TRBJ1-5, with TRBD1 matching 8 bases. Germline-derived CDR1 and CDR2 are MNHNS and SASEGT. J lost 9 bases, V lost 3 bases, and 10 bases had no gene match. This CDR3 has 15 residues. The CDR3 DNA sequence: TGTGCCAGCAGTGAGGGGGACAGGTGGCAACCGCCCCAGCATTTT. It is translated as CASSEGDRWQPPQHF.

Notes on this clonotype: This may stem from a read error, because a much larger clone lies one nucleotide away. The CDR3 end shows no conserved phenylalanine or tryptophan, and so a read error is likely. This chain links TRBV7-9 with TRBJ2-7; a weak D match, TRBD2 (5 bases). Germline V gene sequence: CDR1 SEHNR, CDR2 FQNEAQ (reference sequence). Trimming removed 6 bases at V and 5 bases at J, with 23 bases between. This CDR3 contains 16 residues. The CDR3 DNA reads TGTGCCAGCAGTAACGGTGCGGGCACGAACTACCACGAGCAGTACCTC. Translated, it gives CASSNGAGTNYHEQYL.

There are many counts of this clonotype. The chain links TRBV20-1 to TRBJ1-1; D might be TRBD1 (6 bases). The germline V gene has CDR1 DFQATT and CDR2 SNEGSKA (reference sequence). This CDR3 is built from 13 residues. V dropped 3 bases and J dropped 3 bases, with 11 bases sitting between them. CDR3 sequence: CSASRTGYTEAFF. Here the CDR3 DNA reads TGCAGTGCTAGCCGCACAGGGTACACTGAAGCTTTCTTT.

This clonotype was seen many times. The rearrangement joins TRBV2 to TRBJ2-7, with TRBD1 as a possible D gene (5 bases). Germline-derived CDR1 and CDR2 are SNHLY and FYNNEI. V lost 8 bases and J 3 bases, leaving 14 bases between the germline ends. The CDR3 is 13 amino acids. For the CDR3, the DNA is TGTGCCAGCGGACCCGGACACCGCTACGAGCAGTACTTC. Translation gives CASGPGHRYEQYF. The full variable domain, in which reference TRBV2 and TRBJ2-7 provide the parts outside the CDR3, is EPEVTQTPSHQVTQMGQEVILRCVPISNHLYFYWYRQILGQKVEFLVSFYNNEISEKSEIFDDQFSVERPDGSNFTLKIRSTKLEDSAMYFCASGPGHRYEQYFGPGTRLTVT.

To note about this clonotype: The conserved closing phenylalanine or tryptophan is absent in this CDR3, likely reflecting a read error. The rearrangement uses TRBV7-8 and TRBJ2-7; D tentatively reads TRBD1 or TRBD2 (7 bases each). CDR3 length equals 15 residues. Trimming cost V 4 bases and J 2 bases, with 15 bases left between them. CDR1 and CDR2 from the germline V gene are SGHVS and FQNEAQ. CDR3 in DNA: TGTGCCAGCAGCTCCCGGGAGGACAGGCCCTACGAGCAGTACCTC. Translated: CASSSREDRPYEQYL.